This is a list of T cell receptor beta chains from one sample in a study of CD8+ T cells in alopecia areata. The table came from immunoSEQ multiplex PCR; TCRdb's copy has only in-frame clones and leaves some out. The sample comprises under 250,000 clones, under 60% of which are singletons, and roughly 1.5% rests with the top ten. Sample: CD4+ T cells sorted from blood, taken at week 4, from a patient treated with tofacitinib. Receptor source: a human donor with alopecia areata. CDR3s leave out the opening cysteine and the closing phenylalanine or tryptophan. Size values are once, few and many counts, or a class for expanded clones, and some rows have none.

NA	TRBV6-6	11	TRBJ2-7	ATSLADNYEQY
NA	TRBV18	12	TRBJ2-7	ASSLRDRGYEQY
few	TRBV10-3	12	TRBJ2-2	ATLRDRATGELF
NA	TRBV30	12	TRBJ2-7	AWSVGALEYEQY
few	TRBV11-2	12	TRBJ1-1	ASSLASGQTEAF
NA	TRBV29-1	15	TRBJ1-1	SVGKPGQGSVPAEAF
NA	TRBV15	11	TRBJ1-1	ATRRDRATEAF
NA	TRBV7-9	14	TRBJ1-2	ASSLGSGTGKDGYT
few	TRBV29-1	11	TRBJ2-7	SVKDPTVREQY
NA	TRBV14	10	TRBJ2-7	ASSQGSYEQY
NA	TRBV29-1	11	TRBJ1-1	SVDRGGRTEAF
NA	TRBV6-5	13	TRBJ2-7	ASSYSTGGTYEQY
once	TRBV29-1	11	TRBJ1-2	SVGGQGNYGYT
NA	TRBV30	11	TRBJ2-2	AWNRDNTGELF
few	TRBV14	14	TRBJ2-1	ASSQVGGFTYNEQF
NA	TRBV29-1	11	TRBJ2-7	SVVAVGLYEQY
NA	TRBV29-1	13	TRBJ1-4	SAGQGASVGEKLF
NA	TRBV29-1	11	TRBJ1-1	SVAGTLNTEAF
NA	TRBV29-1	13	TRBJ1-5	SPSGKSFLFQPQH
few	TRBV19	12	TRBJ2-2	ASAGTGGFGELF
NA	TRBV7-2	15	TRBJ2-2	ASSLLAGGWNTGELF
few	TRBV2	14	TRBJ2-1	ASSESFVETYNEQF
NA	TRBV30	11	TRBJ1-5	AWSPGPYQPQH
NA	TRBV15	12	TRBJ2-7	ATSRDRGVYEQY
NA	TRBV9	12	TRBJ1-6	ASSVATDLSPLH
few	TRBV16	14	TRBJ1-2	ASSHHSQGYDYGYT
NA	TRBV30	11	TRBJ2-7	AWSGEGPYEQY
NA	TRBV7-9	14	TRBJ1-6	ASSSLDLINNSPLH
many	TRBV29-1	10	TRBJ2-2	SVEGPTGELF
NA	TRBV9	14	TRBJ2-3	ASSVGLAGLTDTQY
few	TRBV9	12	TRBJ2-3	ASSPSWSTDTQY
NA	TRBV9	11	TRBJ2-3	ASSVSVLDTQY
NA	TRBV29-1	12	TRBJ1-1	SVAPLDRNTEAF
few	TRBV12-5	11	TRBJ2-2	ASGEHNTGELF
NA	TRBV6-5	10	TRBJ1-2	ASSLRGYGYT
NA	TRBV2	11	TRBJ1-2	ASSPGQGYGYT
NA	TRBV29-1	12	TRBJ2-3	SAGSGGNTDTQY